One and the same sample provided the 19 T cell receptor beta chains below, sequenced in a study of T cells in Graves' hyperthyroidism and ophthalmopathy. Template material for amplifying TCR beta CDR3 regions consisted of RNA transcripts. During a first-round RT-PCR of the TCR CDR3, the HTBI primer set was used. Via MiXCR, TCRdb re-called the multiplex PCR reads, giving one row per CDR3 protein. The sample gives approximately 590,000 distinct CDR3 sequences, about 45% of which show up once; 8.2% is in the top ten. Sequenced: peripheral blood or thyroid tissue (not recorded which). The receptor set was obtained from a woman aged 18-29 years with Graves' hyperthyroidism.

This clonotype was seen repeatedly, ten times or more. The chain recombines TRBV29-1 with TRBJ1-4; perhaps TRBD1 as D (6 bases). Trimming removed 6 bases at V and 5 bases at J, with 16 bases between. The CDR3 contains 14 residues. The germline gives CDR1 SQVTM, CDR2 ANQGSEA. The CDR3, as DNA: TGCAGCGTCGGGCGTTGGGGGCCAAATGAAAAACTGTTTTTT. It is translated as CSVGRWGPNEKLFF.

The table lists this clonotype with many counts. V and J are TRBV2 and TRBJ1-2; D may be TRBD1 (5 bases). The CDR3 totals 14 residues. Germline assignment: CDR1 SNHLY and CDR2 FYNNEI. The V end was cut by 6 bases, the J end by 4 bases, with 15 bases between. The CDR3 reads CASSLGTLGYGYTF. CDR3 DNA: TGTGCCAGCAGCCTTGGGACCTTGGGCTATGGCTACACCTTC.

This clonotype was found many times. The chain is built from TRBV7-8 and TRBJ1-1; D is perhaps TRBD1 (6 bases). The germline gives CDR1 SGHVS, CDR2 FQNEAQ. The V end lost 2 bases, the J end lost 1 base, and 11 bases lay between the germline ends. This CDR3 has 15 residues. The CDR3 nucleotides are TGTGCCAGCAGCTTATTGCAGGGGACGAACACTGAAGCTTTCTTT. Translated: CASSLLQGTNTEAFF.

CDR3 loop: CATSSQVSGTGETQYF. DNA of the CDR3: TGTGCCACCAGCAGCCAGGTTAGCGGGACCGGAGAGACCCAGTACTTC. This rearrangement joins TRBV15 to TRBJ2-5, with 8 bases aligning to TRBD2. This CDR3 comprises 16 residues. Trimming removed 3 bases from V and 4 bases from J; junction bases left unmatched: 10. Germline values: CDR1 LNHNV, CDR2 YYDKDF (reference sequence).

This clonotype was counted once. The junction shows a germline mismatch at one end, possibly a read error. Here the CDR3 reads CASSQGRQNTQAFF. In DNA form, the CDR3 reads TGCGCCAGCAGCCAAGGTAGACAGAACACTCAAGCTTTCTTT. The chain couples TRBV4-1 to TRBJ1-1, with D perhaps matching TRBD1 (5 bases). Germline lookup yields CDR1 MGHRA and CDR2 YSYEKL. The length of the CDR3 is 14 residues.

This clonotype was seen more than once but under ten times. The chain links TRBV11-2 to TRBJ1-1; 7 nucleotides align to TRBD1. This CDR3 is built from 15 residues. Trimming removed 5 bases from V and 0 bases from J; junction bases left unmatched: 6. The germline V gene encodes CDR1 SGHAT and CDR2 FQNNGV. The DNA for the CDR3 is TGTGCCAGCAGCGTACAGGGGTCGGTGAACACTGAAGCTTTCTTT. Amino acids: CASSVQGSVNTEAFF.

At least ten counts were recorded for this clonotype. The V gene is TRBV29-1, the J gene TRBJ2-2, with TRBD2 matching over 9 bases. This CDR3 contains 14 residues. V trimming: 4 bases; J trimming: 1 base; junction bases outside the gene matches: 1. Germline V gene lookup returns CDR1 SQVTM and CDR2 ANQGSEA. CDR3 amino acids: CSVASGVNTGELFF. The CDR3 DNA follows: TGCAGCGTTGCTAGCGGGGTGAACACCGGGGAGCTGTTTTTT.

The chain has TRBV2 and TRBJ1-4, with D perhaps matching TRBD1 (6 bases). The germline CDR1 and CDR2 sequences are SNHLY and FYNNEI. Trimming removed 6 bases at V and 7 bases at J, with 18 bases between. The CDR3 totals 15 residues. The CDR3 coding sequence is TGTGCCAGCAGCCAACCGACAGGTGACGGTGAAAAACTGTTTTTT. This sequence encodes CASSQPTGDGEKLFF.

The chain uses TRBV20-1 and TRBJ1-1; 8 bases match TRBD1. J was trimmed by 5 bases and V by 3 bases; bases with no gene match: 5. The CDR3 extends over 13 amino acids. Germline V gene lookup returns CDR1 DFQATT and CDR2 SNEGSKA (reference sequence). This CDR3 reads CSAREDRGTEAFF. DNA of the CDR3: TGCAGTGCTAGGGAAGACAGGGGTACTGAAGCTTTCTTT.

The CDR3: CASSRDSFSNQPQHF. CDR3 nucleotide sequence: TGTGCCAGCAGCCGGGACAGCTTTAGCAATCAGCCCCAGCATTTT. V is TRBV12-3 or TRBV12-4 and J is TRBJ1-5; 7 nucleotides agree with TRBD1. V lost 6 bases and J lost 0; bases outside the gene matches: 5. The CDR3 contains 15 residues.

A note on this clonotype: This may arise from a read error, as a much more abundant clone is one base away. This sequence joins TRBV2 and TRBJ1-2; no clear D. V was pared by 6 bases and J by 1 base, with 9 bases between. Germline lookup yields CDR1 SNHLY and CDR2 FYNNEI. CDR3 length equals 13 residues. The CDR3 loop reads CASSLNVNYGYTF. DNA of the CDR3: TGTGCCAGCAGCCTCAACGTTAACTATGGCTACACCTTC. Full variable domain (outside the CDR3, taken from reference TRBV2 and TRBJ1-2): EPEVTQTPSHQVTQMGQEVILRCVPISNHLYFYWYRQILGQKVEFLVSFYNNEISEKSEIFDDQFSVERPDGSNFTLKIRSTKLEDSAMYFCASSLNVNYGYTFGSGTRLTVV.

This clonotype was detected ten times or more. The CDR3 sequence: CSADYYEQYF. The DNA for the CDR3 is TGCAGTGCGGACTACTACGAGCAGTACTTC. This chain links TRBV20-1 with TRBJ2-7, with D possibly matching TRBD2 (6 bases). Germline CDR1 DFQATT, CDR2 SNEGSKA (reference sequence). V lost 6 bases and J lost 3, with 6 bases in between. The length of the CDR3 is 10 residues.

The genes are TRBV5-1 and TRBJ1-1, with a weak D call TRBD1 (5 bases). Per germline, CDR1 SGHRS and CDR2 YFSETQ. The CDR3 is 13 amino acids. Trimming left V 8 bases short and J 4 bases short, with 15 bases between. The CDR3 DNA sequence: TGCGCCAGTAGGGTCAGGGAGGTCACTGAAGCTTTCTTT. Its protein is CASRVREVTEAFF.

Many counts were recorded for this clonotype. The rearrangement joins TRBV7-8 to TRBJ1-1; no reliable D call. Germline assignment: CDR1 SGHVS and CDR2 FQNEAQ. The CDR3 has 15 amino acids. V was shortened by 5 bases and J by 1 base, with 14 bases between the two germline ends. The CDR3 DNA is TGTGCCAGCAGCCCCCGTGCACAGTCGAACACTGAAGCTTTCTTT. It encodes CASSPRAQSNTEAFF.

The rearrangement uses TRBV2 and TRBJ2-7; D gene unclear. There are 14 residues in the CDR3. Germline V gives CDR1 SNHLY, CDR2 FYNNEI. V lost 3 bases and J lost 0, with 9 bases in between. The CDR3 loop is CASSDPPSSYEQYF. CDR3 coding DNA: TGTGCCAGCAGTGATCCACCGAGCTCCTACGAGCAGTACTTC.

This clonotype was recorded a few times. V usage is TRBV7-2 and J usage is TRBJ2-7; D is possibly TRBD2 (5 bases). Per germline, CDR1 SGHTA and CDR2 FQGNSA. Deletions cut 7 bases from V and 2 bases from J, with 15 bases between. This CDR3 is 14 amino acids long. CDR3 sequence (DNA): TGTGCCAGCACCTCATCCGGGATTCCCTACGAGCAGTACTTC. Translated, it gives CASTSSGIPYEQYF.

CDR3 in DNA: TGTGCCAGCAGTGCGACTAGCGGGAGCGATGAGCAGTACTTC. This translates into CASSATSGSDEQYF. This chain connects TRBV2 to TRBJ2-7, with TRBD2 matching 12 bases. Germline loops: CDR1 SNHLY, CDR2 FYNNEI. This CDR3 comprises 14 residues. V trimming: 4 bases; J trimming: 7 bases; junction bases outside the gene matches: 5.

This clonotype was seen ten or more times. V is TRBV2 and J is TRBJ2-7; 14 nucleotides match TRBD2. Trimming took 5 bases from V and 2 from J; bases not matched to a gene: 2. This CDR3 has 15 amino acids. Germline values: CDR1 SNHLY, CDR2 FYNNEI. Here the CDR3 reads CASSSTSGRAYEQYF. CDR3 bases: TGTGCCAGCAGTTCGACTAGCGGGAGGGCCTACGAGCAGTACTTC.

This clonotype came up a few times. The V gene is TRBV19, the J gene TRBJ2-7; 11 positions agree with TRBD2. Losses at the gene ends were 5 bases for V and 3 bases for J; bases not matched to a gene: 6. This CDR3 contains 15 residues. CDR1 and CDR2 from the germline V gene are LNHDA and SQIVND (reference sequence). The CDR3 loop is CASSVSGTSGYEQYF. The CDR3 region has the DNA TGTGCCAGTAGTGTTTCCGGGACTAGCGGCTACGAGCAGTACTTC.